This T cell receptor (beta chain) was observed in a study of regulatory T cells in long-lasting Graves disease. Arm-PCR of CDR3 regions with iRepertoire HTBI primers generated TCR beta libraries. One entry per CDR3 protein results from TCRdb running MiXCR on the multiplex PCR reads. Seen here are some 370,000 distinct CDR3 sequences, about 10% observed once, and the top ten hold approximately 20%. Time point indicated: newly diagnosed GD, antithyroid drugs for less than 3 months. Researchers made the TCR library from RNA that was extracted from PBMCs. These same data were also listed under a study on T cells in Graves' hyperthyroidism and ophthalmopathy.

The origin of this receptor is a woman between 18 and 30 years old with Graves disease. Sequencing was performed on peripheral blood mononuclear cells (PBMCs), taken at new diagnosis, from a patient treated with antithyroid drugs.

CDR3: CASSSQGAKNIQYF. In DNA, the CDR3 is TGTGCCAGCAGCTCACAGGGAGCCAAAAACATTCAGTACTTC. The V call is TRBV6-1, the J call TRBJ2-4, with D maybe TRBD1 (6 bases). The CDR3 spans 14 residues. Germline assignment: CDR1 MNHNS and CDR2 SASEGT. The V end lost 6 bases, the J end lost 0 bases, and 9 bases lay between the germline ends.